This is a list of T cell receptor beta chains from one sample in a study of metastatic and nonmetastatic thyroid tumors. TCRdb re-called the PCR reads with MiXCR. The sample lists around 41,000 clones; 3% to 3.5% were seen once. Sequenced sample: blood. Source of these receptors: a female donor with papillary thyroid cancer or a benign thyroid nodule (not recorded which). Some clones in this sample may be carry-over from other donors' samples. The CDR3 runs from the conserved cysteine through the conserved F or W. Fields, in order: D gene, J gene, clone size, V gene, CDR3 DNA, CDR3 protein. D genes are given only for firm matches. Size is omitted from some rows. Given values are once, few, many or a class for expanded clones.

-,TRBJ2-5,many,TRBV15,TGTGCCACCAGCAGAGATTTCTACGGGAGTAATGAGGAGACCCAGTACTTC,CATSRDFYGSNEETQYF
TRBD2,TRBJ2-1,many,TRBV4-1,TGCGCCAGCAGCCGCCCCGGGACTAGCGGGTACAATGAGCAGTTCTTC,CASSRPGTSGYNEQFF
-,TRBJ2-7,many,TRBV28,TGTGCCAGCAGCCGCTCAGGGTACCCCTACGAGCAGTACTTC,CASSRSGYPYEQYF
-,TRBJ2-2,many,TRBV7-3,TGTGCCAGCAGCTCGGGGGGCACCCCCGGCGGGGAGCTGTTTTTT,CASSSGGTPGGELFF
-,TRBJ1-3,few,TRBV28,TGTGCCAGCACCGGGACCACCATATATTTT,CASTGTTIYF
-,TRBJ2-7,few,TRBV24-1,TGTGCCACCAGTCTCGGGACCGATGCCTACGAGCAGTACTTC,CATSLGTDAYEQYF
TRBD1,TRBJ2-2,many,TRBV9,TGTGCCAGCAGCGTGACGCAGGGGGTCACCGGGGAGCTGTTTTTT,CASSVTQGVTGELFF
TRBD1,TRBJ2-2,-,TRBV6-1,TGTGCCAGCAGCCAGGGACAGGGGAGAACCGGGGAGCTGTTTTTT,CASSQGQGRTGELFF
-,TRBJ2-3,many,TRBV7-2,TGTGCCAGCAGCTTATCTTGGCGCGGAGATACGCAGTATTTT,CASSLSWRGDTQYF
-,TRBJ1-1,few,TRBV6-5,TGTGCCAGCAGTTACAGAGGGGGATCCTTTGAAGCTTTCTTT,CASSYRGGSFEAFF
TRBD2,TRBJ2-1,few,TRBV24-1,TGTGCCACCAGTGATTTGGGACTAGCCTACAATGAGCAGTTCTTC,CATSDLGLAYNEQFF
-,TRBJ2-6,many,TRBV18,TGTGCCAGCTCACCACCGGGGGTTTACTCTGGGGCCAACGTCCTGACTTTC,CASSPPGVYSGANVLTF